This TCR beta chain stems from a study of blood T cell repertoires in COVID-19. Whole-study context: Acute-phase and convalescent COVID-19 samples originated in the United States, Italy and Spain. PBMCs, B-cell-depleted T cells, or T cells were the source of the cDNA or gDNA that made up the material.

Germline trimming cut 9 bases from V and 1 base from J; bases unmatched to any gene: 3. CDR3 length: 14 amino acids. Germline CDR1 is SEHNR and CDR2 is FQNEAQ (reference sequence). Profiling relied on immunoSEQ multiplex PCR, and the TCRdb table lists in-frame clones only, not all of them. The table shows 200,000 to 250,000 clones, with around 83% occurring only once. Everyone who took part was roughly 18 to 90 years old, and they came from 24 US areas. In Cohort 3, a recovered donor had either two negative PCRs, clearance, or symptom resolution. Sequencing was performed on PBMCs or T cells enriched from blood (not recorded which). The chain has TRBV7-9 and TRBJ2-2, with 9 nucleotides matching TRBD2. This TCR derives from a woman aged 40 to 49 who had recovered from COVID-19. CDR3 DNA: TGTGCCAGAACGACTAGCGGGAACACCGGGGAGCTGTTTTTT. Amino acid sequence: CARTTSGNTGELFF.